This T cell receptor beta chain was identified in a study of cytomegalovirus exposure and HLA in healthy donors (dated by TCRdb to the late 2010s). Notes on the research overall: In an earlier analysis of 550 to 750 of the donors, 276 Gb of sequence data and some 120 million unique TCR beta sequences from 150 million to 200 million T cells were reported. The T cell repertoires of several hundred subjects were profiled by immunosequencing and related to cytomegalovirus serostatus. Every discovery cohort repertoire had been produced on one sequencing platform. Both class I and class II loci were covered by HLA typing, at four-digit resolution. To study patterns of TCR occurrence, a later analysis re-analyzed previously published TCR beta repertoires from just over 650 donors and added high-resolution HLA genotyping. On average, around 240,000 unique TCR beta nucleotide sequences were sequenced per donor among a few hundred genotyped donors of the cohort, with 15% to 20% of those sequences being non-productive. Four to six DR-DQ haplotypes were handled as single units for association and clustering, since linkage in the cohort was strong. The number of typed donors differed by locus: 629-630 for A, B, C, DRB1 and DQB1; approximately 520 for DQA1; 606 for DPA1; and 400 to 480 for DPB1. Of the 398 genotyped donors, approximately 81% were placed in the genetic ancestry cluster associated with self-reported Caucasian donors. The study was designed to test whether signatures of past pathogen exposure could be identified by cataloging public T cell receptors. In a later genetic analysis, genome-wide SNP genotypes for about 55% of the roughly 700 donors were used, and that subset was treated as a discovery cohort. To predict cytomegalovirus infection status, the study brought together high-throughput TCR immunosequencing, statistical association of individual TCRs with disease status, and machine learning. An early release covering around 630 HLA-typed donors comprised 250 to 350 gigabases of sequencing data and around 86 million unique TCR sequences. Donor age, sex, ethnicity and CMV serostatus were compiled together with the repertoire data. Rather than using new phenotypic data, the later analysis identified candidate immune exposures from TCR beta sequences and from how often those sequences occurred across donors. In an earlier analysis of about 590 of the donors, high-throughput TCR beta sequencing was used to judge whether each TCR beta V gene segment behaved as functional or pseudogenic. Along with the approximately 650-subject first cohort, a separate validation cohort of over a hundred different subjects was used.

A note on this clone: Its recognized antigen is unknown. The input lacks base qualities; no much larger clone sits a single base away.

In total, 666 healthy bone marrow donors made up the cohort. At the time of sampling, all cohort members were nominally healthy, though unrecorded immune exposures were likely present. The donor tested CMV seronegative and was one of the 352 seronegative cohort members. A peripheral blood sample was provided by each donor, and peripheral blood mononuclear cells were used for TCR beta sequencing. The Qiagen DNeasy Blood Extraction Kit was used to extract genomic DNA from the blood cell samples. At the junction V is shortened by 0 bases and J by 6 bases, with 11 bases in between. CDR1 and CDR2 are drawn from the germline V gene (reference sequence): GTSNPN, SVGIG. The CDR3 runs 13 residues from the cysteine to the phenylalanine. The read is trimmed to its CDR3 DNA, 39 bases read in frame from base 1. Overall results and qualifications from the work: Because the 87-base-pair reads could not distinguish some IMGT-functional V segments, including TRBV6-2 and TRBV6-3, those segments were excluded. When HLA alleles, especially DR and DQ, strongly co-occurred, TCR associations were difficult to assign to individual alleles. In a later analysis, TCR association rates were found to vary across HLA loci, with the most associated TCRs seen for DRB1 alleles and the fewest for HLA-C alleles. An association between a missense DCLRE1C variant and V-gene and J-gene trimming of TCR beta chains was found in a later genetic analysis and replicated in an independent cohort. A later analysis found that most CMV-associated TCR beta chains appeared HLA-restricted, with HLA associations seemingly driven largely by CMV exposure. A total of 150 to 200 TCR beta chains were listed by the study as associated with cytomegalovirus. A further reported finding was that TCR beta sequences accurately predicted the HLA-A and HLA-B alleles for most subjects in the first cohort. Only TCR beta chains were sequenced in this cohort, and the absence of alpha or paired-chain data limited detectable features. A later analysis found that HLA-associated TCR beta chains were more clonally expanded and had lower generation probabilities than equally common non-associated chains. At a false discovery rate of 0.05, a later analysis linked around 15,000 TCR beta sequences to specific HLA alleles. Because counts were too low, some 16 rarely observed V segments, including chromosome 9 orphons, were excluded from the earlier analysis of about 500 of the donors. The presence/absence analyses assumed that sequencing depth was roughly uniform across donors, and that assumption may not be true. While some public TCRs were present in many individuals, most TCR sequences turned up only very rarely across donors. Correlated functional status among segregating V segments might reflect linkage disequilibrium, but an unknown experimental factor could not be ruled out. A few of the identified cytomegalovirus-associated TCR beta chains were confirmed in vitro to be specific for cytomegalovirus antigens. In an earlier analysis of about 550 of the donors, most TCR beta V segments were observed in productive rearrangements about 87% or about 30% of the time, broadly matching IMGT annotations. A later genetic analysis reported fewer N-insertions in productive TCRs among donors in an Asian-associated ancestry cluster than the roughly 700-donor mean. Several of the top co-occurrence clusters appeared to be linked to parvovirus B19, influenza, CMV and Epstein-Barr virus, according to a later analysis. The only immune exposure information available for the cohort was CMV serostatus. HLA typing was unavailable for some donors at each locus, so association tests used only the typed subset. The sequencing pipeline was judged likely to have produced a cluster of highly shared sequence variants as a technical artifact. Cytomegalovirus status was reported to be diagnosed by the classifier with high specificity and sensitivity in both the original and validation cohorts. It was suggested by the authors that the approach could potentially be generalized to other disease states and immunological phenotypes.

Preparation of the library involved the immunoSEQ multiplex PCR assay. For the multiplex PCR, a mixture combining 60 forward primers for TCR Vbeta segments and 13 reverse primers for TCR Jbeta segments was used. The CDR3 region of rearranged TCR beta genes was amplified from genomic DNA with a multiplex PCR assay. On the Illumina HiSeq System, the amplified TCR beta libraries were sequenced as 87-base-pair reads. The published analysis was carried out like this. In a later analysis, tens of millions of unique TCR beta chains were counted across the 650 to 750 repertoires, and some 10 million of these chains were shared by at least two donors. Raw reads were error-corrected and collapsed into unique sequences by a nearest-neighbor algorithm in which closely related sequences were merged to remove PCR and sequencing errors. CDR3 sequences were aligned to IMGT reference sequences to assign V, D and J gene segments. For a sequence to be retained, a match of at least six nucleotides to both a V gene segment and a J gene segment was required. A rearrangement was called productive if the CDR3 had no stop codons and remained in frame with V and J, and every other rearrangement was called non-productive. CDR3 was defined according to IMGT convention as the region running from the second conserved V-encoded cysteine to the conserved J-encoded phenylalanine. Sequences without an unambiguous match to a single V gene segment were excluded from the earlier analysis of several hundred of the donors. In an earlier analysis of 587 of the donors, a V segment was called functional when productive rearrangements were above 56.7%, and segregating when the standard deviation between donors exceeded 5%. A statistical classification framework was built for diagnosing cytomegalovirus status from the catalog of TCR beta chain sequences. In a later analysis, TCR nucleotide sequences were compared against IMGT/GENE-DB human TR gene sequences so that V and J genes could be assigned. The TCRdist pipeline was used in a later analysis to assign CDR3 sequences and most-parsimonious VDJ recombination scenarios. In a later analysis, each TCR beta chain was defined by its CDR3 amino acid sequence together with its V-gene family, and reads without a unique V-gene family were excluded. As a way to deal with suspected cross-contamination and a sequencing artifact, a later analysis dropped hundreds of nucleotide sequences that were highly shared and had low generation probability. In a later analysis, a clonal expansion index for each public chain was calculated from normalized within-repertoire ranks of inferred template counts. In a later analysis, generation probabilities were computed with a VDJ recombination model fitted to out-of-frame rearrangements, and the resulting probabilities were checked against IGoR. In a later analysis, TCR-TCR, TCR-HLA and TCR-CMV co-occurrence was scored with hypergeometric tests, and a repertoire-size bias correction was applied to TCR pairs. In a later analysis, false discovery rates were estimated by permuting HLA or CMV assignments 20 times. In a later analysis, co-occurring TCRs were grouped using DBSCAN, with TCRdist sequence similarity added in when clustering inside HLA-allele-positive subsets. For co-occurrence clustering, repertoires with fewer than 30,000 or more than 120,000 public chains were excluded, along with roughly 5 repertoires with anomalous nucleotide sharing. Sourced from immuneACCESS, this table was stored by TCRdb with only in-frame sequences that have V and J called. A share of the clones is absent; for the studies checked, an unresolved V gene accounts for under half, and the remainder has no known explanation. That table is the source of V, J and clone size, and D and trimming were worked out from the DNA. The sample table contains 100,000 to 150,000 clones; only one count was recorded for around 84% of them. The ten biggest clones cover less than 3.5% of the sample.

Material: PBMCs. The chain is assembled from TRBV30 and TRBJ1-1, with a tentative D gene TRBD1 over 5 matching bases. This sequence was found in a man aged 45-65 years in good health and CMV-seronegative. The DNA reads as follows: TGTGCCTGGAGTGTACAGGTGTGGGCTGAAGCTTTCTTT. Its protein product is CAWSVQVWAEAFF.